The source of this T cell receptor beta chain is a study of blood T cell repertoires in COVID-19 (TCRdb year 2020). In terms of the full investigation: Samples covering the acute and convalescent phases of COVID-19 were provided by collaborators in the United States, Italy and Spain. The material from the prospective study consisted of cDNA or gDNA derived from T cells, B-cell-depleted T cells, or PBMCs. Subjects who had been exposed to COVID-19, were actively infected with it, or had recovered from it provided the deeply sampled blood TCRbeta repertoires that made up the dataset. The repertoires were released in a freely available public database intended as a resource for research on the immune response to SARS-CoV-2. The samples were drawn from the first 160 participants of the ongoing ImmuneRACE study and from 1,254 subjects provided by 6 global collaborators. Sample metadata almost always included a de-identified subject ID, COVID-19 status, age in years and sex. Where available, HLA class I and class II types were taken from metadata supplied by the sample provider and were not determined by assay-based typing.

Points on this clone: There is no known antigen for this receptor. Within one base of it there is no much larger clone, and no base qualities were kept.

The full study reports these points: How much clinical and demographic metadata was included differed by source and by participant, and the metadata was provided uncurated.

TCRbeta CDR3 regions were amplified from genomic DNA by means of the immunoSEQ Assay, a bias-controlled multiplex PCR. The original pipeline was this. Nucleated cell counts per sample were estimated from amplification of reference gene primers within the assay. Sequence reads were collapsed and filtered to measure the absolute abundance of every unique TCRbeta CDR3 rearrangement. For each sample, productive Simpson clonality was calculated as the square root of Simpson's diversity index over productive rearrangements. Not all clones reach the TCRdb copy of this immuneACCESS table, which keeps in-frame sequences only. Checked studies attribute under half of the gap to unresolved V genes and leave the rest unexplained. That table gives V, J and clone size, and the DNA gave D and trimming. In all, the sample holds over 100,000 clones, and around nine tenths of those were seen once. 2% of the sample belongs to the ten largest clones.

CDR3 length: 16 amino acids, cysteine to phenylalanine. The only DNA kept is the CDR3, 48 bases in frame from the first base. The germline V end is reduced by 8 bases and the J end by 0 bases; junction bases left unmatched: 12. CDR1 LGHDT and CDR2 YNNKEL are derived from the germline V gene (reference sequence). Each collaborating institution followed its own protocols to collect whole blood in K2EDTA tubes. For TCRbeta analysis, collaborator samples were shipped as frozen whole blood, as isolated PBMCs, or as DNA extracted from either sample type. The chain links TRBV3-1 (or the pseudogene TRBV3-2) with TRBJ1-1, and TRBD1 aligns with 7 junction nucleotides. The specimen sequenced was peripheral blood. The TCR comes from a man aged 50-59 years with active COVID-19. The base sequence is TGTGCCAGCGTGGGCGGAGGGGGCGCGATGAACACTGAAGCTTTCTTT. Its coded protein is CASVGGGGAMNTEAFF.